The source of this T cell receptor (beta chain) is a study of blood T cell repertoires in COVID-19. Study overall: Samples taken during acute and convalescent COVID-19 were collected in the United States, Italy and Spain. T cells, B-cell-depleted T cells, or PBMCs supplied cDNA or gDNA.

In the authors' workflow: Estimated nucleated cell counts came from reference gene primer amplification. Clones were sequenced by immunoSEQ multiplex PCR, and TCRdb holds only the in-frame ones, with some missing. D and trimming come from the DNA, and the V and J calls and clone size come from that table. The sample has some 100,000 clones; under 90% are singletons. Sequenced material: peripheral blood. The origin of this receptor is a woman aged 50 to 60 with acute or convalescent COVID-19.

The chain's CDR3 is CASSLFRTGELFF. DNA for the CDR3: TGTGCCAGCAGCTTATTCAGGACCGGGGAGCTGTTTTTT. V usage is TRBV11-2 and J usage is TRBJ2-2; D gene ambiguous. The CDR3 runs 13 residues. Deletions cut 2 bases from V and 5 bases from J, with 6 bases between. The germline V gene has CDR1 SGHAT and CDR2 FQNNGV.